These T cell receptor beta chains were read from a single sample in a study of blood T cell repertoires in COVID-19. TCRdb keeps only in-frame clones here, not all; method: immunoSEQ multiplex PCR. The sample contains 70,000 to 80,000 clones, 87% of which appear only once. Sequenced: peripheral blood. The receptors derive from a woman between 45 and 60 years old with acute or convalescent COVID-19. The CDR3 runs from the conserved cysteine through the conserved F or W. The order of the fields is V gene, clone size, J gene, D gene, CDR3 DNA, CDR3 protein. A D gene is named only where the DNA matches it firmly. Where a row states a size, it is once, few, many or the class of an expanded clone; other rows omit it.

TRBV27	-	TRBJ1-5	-	TGTGCCAGCCGTGGCAATCAGCCCCAGCATTTT	CASRGNQPQHF
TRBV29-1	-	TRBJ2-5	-	TGCAGCGGCTCAGGTAACCAAGAGACCCAGTACTTC	CSGSGNQETQYF
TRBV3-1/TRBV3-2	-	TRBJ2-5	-	TGTGCCAGCAGCCAGGGGGCGTACCAAGAGACCCAGTACTTC	CASSQGAYQETQYF
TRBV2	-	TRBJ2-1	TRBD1	TGTGCCACCCGGGGGAGGGACAGGGCCTATGGGCAGTTCTTC	CATRGRDRAYGQFF
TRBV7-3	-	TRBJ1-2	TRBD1	TGTGCCAGCAGCTCCGGGACAGGGACCGGCTACACCTTC	CASSSGTGTGYTF
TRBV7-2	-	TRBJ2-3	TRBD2	TGTGCCAGCAGCCTTCAAAGCGGGGGGGTACCAGATACGCAGTATTTT	CASSLQSGGVPDTQYF
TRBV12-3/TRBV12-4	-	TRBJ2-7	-	TGTGCCAGCAGTTTTGCGGACGAGCAGTACTTC	CASSFADEQYF
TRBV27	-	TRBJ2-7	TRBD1	TGTGCCAGCAGTAGGTCCAGACAGGGAGACGAGCAGTACTTC	CASSRSRQGDEQYF
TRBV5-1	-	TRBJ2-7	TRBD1	TGCGCCAGCAGCCTCCGGGACAGCATTTCCTACGAGCAGTACTTC	CASSLRDSISYEQYF
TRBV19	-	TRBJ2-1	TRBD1	TGTGCCAGTAGTATGAGCGGGACAGGGGTCTACAATGAGCAGTTCTTC	CASSMSGTGVYNEQFF
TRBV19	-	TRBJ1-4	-	TGTGCCAGCCTCGGGGGAAAACTGTTTTTT	CASLGGKLFF
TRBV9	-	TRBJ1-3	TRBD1	TGTGCCAGCAGCGTCGGTCCCCTGACAGGGCCTGGAAACACCATATATTTT	CASSVGPLTGPGNTIYF
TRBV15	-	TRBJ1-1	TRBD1	TGTGCCACCAGCAGAGATGTGGCAGGGGGCGTTGGGAGATACACTGAAGCTTTCTTT	CATSRDVAGGVGRYTEAFF
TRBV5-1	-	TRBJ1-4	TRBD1	TGCGCCAGCAGCTTGGGGACAGGGTATGAAAAACTGTTTTTT	CASSLGTGYEKLFF
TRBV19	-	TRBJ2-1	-	TGTGCCAGTAGAACTGTCGGGGTTTTTGAGCAGTTCTTC	CASRTVGVFEQFF
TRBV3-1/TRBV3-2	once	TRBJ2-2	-	TGTGCCAGCAGCCAAGATCTGCTAGCCCCCGGGGAGCTGTTTTTT	CASSQDLLAPGELFF
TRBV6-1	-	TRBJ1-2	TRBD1	TGTGCCAGCAGTGAGAGACAGGGGGTAAACTATGGCTACACCTTC	CASSERQGVNYGYTF
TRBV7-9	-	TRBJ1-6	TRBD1	TGTGCCAGCACCCAAGAAGAGGGGGCCAATTCACCCCTCCACTTT	CASTQEEGANSPLHF
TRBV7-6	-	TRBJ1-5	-	TGTGCCAGCAGCTCCAGGGGTGGCGATCAGCCCCAGCATTTT	CASSSRGGDQPQHF
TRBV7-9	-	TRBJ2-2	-	TGTGCCAGCAGCTTAGTAGGAGGGTCCGGGGAGCTGTTTTTT	CASSLVGGSGELFF
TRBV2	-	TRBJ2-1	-	TGTGCCAGCAGGAGGGGGAGAAGGATAGACAATGAGCAGTTCTTC	CASRRGRRIDNEQFF
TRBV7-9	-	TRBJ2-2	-	TGTGCCAGCAGCTTAGTGGCCATCGGGGAGCTGTTTTTT	CASSLVAIGELFF
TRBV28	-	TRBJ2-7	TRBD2	TGTGCCAGCAGTTCCAAGGGACTAGCGGGAATAAAATACGAGCAGTACTTC	CASSSKGLAGIKYEQYF
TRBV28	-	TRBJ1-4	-	TGTGCCAGCAGACTAGACCCAACTAATGAAAAACTGTTTTTT	CASRLDPTNEKLFF
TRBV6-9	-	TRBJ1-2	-	TGTGCCAGCACCCCCCCCGGTCCCCCCGATGGCTACACCTTC	CASTPPGPPDGYTF
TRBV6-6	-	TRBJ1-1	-	TGTGCCAGCAATCATCGGGGGGGGGACACTGAAGCTTTCTTT	CASNHRGGDTEAFF
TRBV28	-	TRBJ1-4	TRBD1	TGTGCCAGCAGTTTAGGGACAGGGATTAATGAAAAACTGTTTTTT	CASSLGTGINEKLFF
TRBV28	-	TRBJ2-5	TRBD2	TGTGCCAGTGGGACTAGCGCTTGGGGGGAGACCCAGTACTTC	CASGTSAWGETQYF
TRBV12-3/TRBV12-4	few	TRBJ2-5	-	TGTGCCAGCAGTTTAGTTGGGCGAGAGACCCAGTACTTC	CASSLVGRETQYF
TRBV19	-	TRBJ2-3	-	TGTGCCAGTAGGGAGGGGGCGCTTAGCACAGATACGCAGTATTTT	CASREGALSTDTQYF
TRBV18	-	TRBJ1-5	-	TGTGCCAGCTCACTATCGCCAGAAAATCAGCCCCAGCATTTT	CASSLSPENQPQHF
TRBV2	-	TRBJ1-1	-	TGTGCCAGCCAGACCGGCGGAATGAACACTGAAGCTTTCTTT	CASQTGGMNTEAFF
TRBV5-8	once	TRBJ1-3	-	TGTGCCAGCAGCTCCCCCCTAGGACGGACTAGCTCTGGAAACACCATATATTTT	CASSSPLGRTSSGNTIYF
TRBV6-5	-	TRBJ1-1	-	TGTGCCAGCAGCGCATACTCGGGGACTGAAGCTTTCTTT	CASSAYSGTEAFF
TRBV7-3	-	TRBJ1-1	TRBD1	TGTGCCAGCAGCTCCTCACCCGGACAGGGTGAAGCTTTCTTT	CASSSSPGQGEAFF
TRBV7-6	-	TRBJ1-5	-	TGTGCCAGCAGCCTGCGAAGCAATCAGCCCCAGCATTTT	CASSLRSNQPQHF
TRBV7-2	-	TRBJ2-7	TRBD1	TGTGCCAGCAGCTTAGAGGGGGCGATCGACGAGCAGTACTTC	CASSLEGAIDEQYF
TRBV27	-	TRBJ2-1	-	TGTGCCAGCCAGCACCCGGCGGGCGAGCAGTTCTTC	CASQHPAGEQFF
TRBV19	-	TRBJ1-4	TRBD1	TGTGCCAGTAGTACCGACAGGGGCAATGAAAAACTGTTTTTT	CASSTDRGNEKLFF
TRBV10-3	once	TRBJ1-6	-	TGTGCCATCAGTGAGTCGATAGGGGGTGGTTCACCCCTCCACTTT	CAISESIGGGSPLHF
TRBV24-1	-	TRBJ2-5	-	TGTGCCACCAGTGCGACGCAGGGGAACAAAGAGACCCAGTACTTC	CATSATQGNKETQYF
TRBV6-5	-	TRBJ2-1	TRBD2	TGTGCCAGCAGTTACGTTGCGGGGGGCCGCAATGAGCAGTTCTTC	CASSYVAGGRNEQFF
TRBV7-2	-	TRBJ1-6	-	TGTGCCAGCAGCCCCGGGGGGGTCAATTCACCCCTCCACTTT	CASSPGGVNSPLHF
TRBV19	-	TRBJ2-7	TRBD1	TGTGCCAGTAGTATAGCGGGGACAGGGGGCTACGAGCAGTACTTC	CASSIAGTGGYEQYF
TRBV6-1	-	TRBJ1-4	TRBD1	TGTGCCAGCAGTGAGTTGGGACAGAAGGATGAAAAACTGTTTTTT	CASSELGQKDEKLFF
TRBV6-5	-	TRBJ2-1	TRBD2	TGTGCCAGCAGTTTAGCGGGAGGGCAATACAATGAGCAGTTCTTC	CASSLAGGQYNEQFF
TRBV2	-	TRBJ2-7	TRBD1	TGTGCCAGCAGAGACAGGGATGCTGGCTCCTACGAGCAGTACTTC	CASRDRDAGSYEQYF
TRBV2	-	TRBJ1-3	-	TGTGCCAGCACTCAGACAGTCACCTCTGGAAACACCATATATTTT	CASTQTVTSGNTIYF
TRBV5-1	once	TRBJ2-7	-	TGCGCCAGCAGCCCCGGCGGCTCCACCTACGAGCAGTACTTC	CASSPGGSTYEQYF
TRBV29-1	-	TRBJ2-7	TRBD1	TGCAGCGTTGAGACAGGGGGCGACGAGCAGTACTTC	CSVETGGDEQYF
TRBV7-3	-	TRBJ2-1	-	TGTGCCAGCAGCTTCTACTGGTACAATGAGCAGTTCTTC	CASSFYWYNEQFF
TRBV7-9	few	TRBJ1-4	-	TGTGCCAGCAGCTTATGGGGAGGCCTGGATGAAAAACTGTTTTTT	CASSLWGGLDEKLFF
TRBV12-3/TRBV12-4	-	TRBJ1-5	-	TGTGCCAGCAGTTTCGGGATCAATCAGCCCCAGCATTTT	CASSFGINQPQHF
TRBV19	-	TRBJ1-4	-	TGTGCCAGTAGTATCCCGTGGGGGGTTAATGAAAAACTGTTTTTT	CASSIPWGVNEKLFF
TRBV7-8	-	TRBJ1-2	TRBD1	TGTGCCAGCAGCCCATATAGGGACAGGGGATCCGGCTACACCTTC	CASSPYRDRGSGYTF
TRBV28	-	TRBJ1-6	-	TGTGCCAGCAGCCCGACAGGCCGAGCGAATTCACCCCTCCACTTT	CASSPTGRANSPLHF
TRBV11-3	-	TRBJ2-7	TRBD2	TGTGCCAGCAGCTCCCTGGCTAGCGGGAGAGGGGGACCCTACGAGCAGTACTTC	CASSSLASGRGGPYEQYF